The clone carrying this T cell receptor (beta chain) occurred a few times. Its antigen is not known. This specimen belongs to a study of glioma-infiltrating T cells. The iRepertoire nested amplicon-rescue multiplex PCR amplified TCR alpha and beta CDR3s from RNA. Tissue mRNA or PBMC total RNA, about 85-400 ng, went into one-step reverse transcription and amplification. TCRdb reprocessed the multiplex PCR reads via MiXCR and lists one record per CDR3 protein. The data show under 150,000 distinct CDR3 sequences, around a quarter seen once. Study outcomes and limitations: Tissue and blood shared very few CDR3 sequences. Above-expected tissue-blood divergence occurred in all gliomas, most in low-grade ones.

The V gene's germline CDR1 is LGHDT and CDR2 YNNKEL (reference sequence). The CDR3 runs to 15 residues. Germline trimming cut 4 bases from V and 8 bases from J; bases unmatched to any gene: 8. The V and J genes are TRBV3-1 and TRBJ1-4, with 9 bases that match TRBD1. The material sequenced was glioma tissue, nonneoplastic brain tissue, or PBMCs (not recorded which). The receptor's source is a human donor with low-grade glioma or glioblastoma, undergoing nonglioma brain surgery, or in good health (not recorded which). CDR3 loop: CASSPPDRGREKLFF. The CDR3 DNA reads TGTGCCAGCAGCCCTCCCGACAGGGGGAGAGAAAAACTGTTTTTT.